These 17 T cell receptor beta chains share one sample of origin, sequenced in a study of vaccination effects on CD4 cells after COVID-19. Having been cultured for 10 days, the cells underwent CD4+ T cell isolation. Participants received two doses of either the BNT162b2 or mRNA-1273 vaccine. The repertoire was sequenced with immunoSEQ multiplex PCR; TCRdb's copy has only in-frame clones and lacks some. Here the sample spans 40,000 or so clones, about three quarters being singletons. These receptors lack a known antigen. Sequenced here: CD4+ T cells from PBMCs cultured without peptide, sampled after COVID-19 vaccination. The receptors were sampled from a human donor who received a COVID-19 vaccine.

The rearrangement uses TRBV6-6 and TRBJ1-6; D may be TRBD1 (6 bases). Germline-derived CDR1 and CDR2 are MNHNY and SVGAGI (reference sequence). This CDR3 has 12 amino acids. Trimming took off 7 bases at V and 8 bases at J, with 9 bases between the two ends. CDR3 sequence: CASTHRDSPLHF. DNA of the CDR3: TGTGCCAGCACTCACAGGGATTCACCCCTCCACTTT.

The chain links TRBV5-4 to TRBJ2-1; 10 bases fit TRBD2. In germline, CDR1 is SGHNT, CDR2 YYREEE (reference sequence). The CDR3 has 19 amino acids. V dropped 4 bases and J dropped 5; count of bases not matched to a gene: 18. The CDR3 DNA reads TGTGCCAGCAGCAGGAGCTGGCTAGCGGGGGTCGGTAAGGACAATGAGCAGTTCTTC. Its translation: CASSRSWLAGVGKDNEQFF.

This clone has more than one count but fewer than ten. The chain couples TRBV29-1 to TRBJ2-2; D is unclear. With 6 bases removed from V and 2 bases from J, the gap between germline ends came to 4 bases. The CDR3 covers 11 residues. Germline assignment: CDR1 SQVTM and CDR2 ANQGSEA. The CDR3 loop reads CSVSNTGELFF. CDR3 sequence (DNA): TGCAGCGTCTCTAACACCGGGGAGCTGTTTTTT.

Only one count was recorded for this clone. The CDR3 nucleotides are TGTGCCAGCTCACCCGGGGGAGGCGAGCAGTACTTC. Encoded protein: CASSPGGGEQYF. This chain uses TRBV18 with TRBJ2-7; possibly TRBD2 for D (6 bases). CDR3 length: 12 amino acids. Trimming removed 3 bases from V and 6 bases from J, with 9 bases in between. Per germline, CDR1 KGHSH and CDR2 LQKENI.

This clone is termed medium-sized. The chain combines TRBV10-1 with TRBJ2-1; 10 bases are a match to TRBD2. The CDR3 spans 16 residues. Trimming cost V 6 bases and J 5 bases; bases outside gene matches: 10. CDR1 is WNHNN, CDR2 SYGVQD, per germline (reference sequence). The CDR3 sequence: CASRDTRTSGNNEQFF. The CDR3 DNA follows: TGCGCCAGCAGAGACACCCGGACTAGCGGTAACAATGAGCAGTTCTTC.

In nucleotides, the CDR3 is TGTGCCAGCATAGTGGGGGTTCAAGAGACCCAGTACTTC. It specifies CASIVGVQETQYF. The chain recombines TRBV2 with TRBJ2-5; either TRBD1 or TRBD2 may fit D (5 bases each). The CDR3 totals 13 residues. Germline-derived CDR1 and CDR2 are SNHLY and FYNNEI. V lost 7 bases to trimming and J lost 2 bases, with 11 bases between them.

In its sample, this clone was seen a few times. The CDR3 loop reads CASSLYGGGPETQYF. The CDR3 DNA reads TGTGCCAGCAGCTTATACGGGGGAGGGCCAGAGACCCAGTACTTC. The genes are TRBV7-9 and TRBJ2-5, with 7 bases lining up with TRBD2. V lost 2 bases, J lost 4 bases, and 7 bases stayed unmatched. Germline CDR1 and CDR2: SEHNR and FQNEAQ (reference sequence). The CDR3 totals 15 residues.

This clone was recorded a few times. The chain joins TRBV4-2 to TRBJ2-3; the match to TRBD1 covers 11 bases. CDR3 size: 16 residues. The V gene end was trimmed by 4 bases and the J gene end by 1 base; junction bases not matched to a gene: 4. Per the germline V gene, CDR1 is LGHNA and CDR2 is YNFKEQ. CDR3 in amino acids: CASSLDRGRRTDTQYF. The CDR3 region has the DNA TGTGCCAGCAGCCTGGACAGGGGGCGCCGCACAGATACGCAGTATTTT.

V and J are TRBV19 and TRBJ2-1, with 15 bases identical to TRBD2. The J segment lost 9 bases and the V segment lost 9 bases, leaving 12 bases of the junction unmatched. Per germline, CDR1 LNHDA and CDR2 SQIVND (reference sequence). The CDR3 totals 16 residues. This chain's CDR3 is CASSHSGTSGRTEQFF. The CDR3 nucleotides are TGTGCCAGCAGCCATTCTGGGACTAGCGGGAGGACTGAGCAGTTCTTC.

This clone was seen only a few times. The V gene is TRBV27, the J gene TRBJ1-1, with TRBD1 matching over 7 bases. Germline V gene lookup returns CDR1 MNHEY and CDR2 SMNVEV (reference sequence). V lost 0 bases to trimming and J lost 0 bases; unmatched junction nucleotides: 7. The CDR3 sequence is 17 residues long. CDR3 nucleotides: TGTGCCAGCAGTTTATCAGGGGGCTGGGGTATGAACACTGAAGCTTTCTTT. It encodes CASSLSGGWGMNTEAFF.

CDR3 DNA sequence: TGTGCCAGTAGTATAGTTCTCAGGACTAGCGGGGGCTTAAGCTCTGGGGCCAACGTCCTGACTTTC. It codes for CASSIVLRTSGGLSSGANVLTF. The V and J genes are TRBV19 and TRBJ2-6, with TRBD2 matching over 13 bases. V shed 1 base, J shed 0 bases, and the junction held 12 bases outside the gene matches. The germline V gene encodes CDR1 LNHDA and CDR2 SQIVND (reference sequence). The CDR3 extends over 22 amino acids.

CDR3 loop: CASSEEVHWHRRGETQYF. The CDR3 bases are TGTGCCAGCAGTGAAGAGGTTCATTGGCATAGAAGGGGAGAGACCCAGTACTTC. V is TRBV6-1 and J is TRBJ2-5; D is perhaps TRBD1 (5 bases). CDR3 length: 18 residues. Germline values: CDR1 MNHNS, CDR2 SASEGT. The V end lost 1 base, the J end lost 4 bases, and 22 bases lay between the germline ends.

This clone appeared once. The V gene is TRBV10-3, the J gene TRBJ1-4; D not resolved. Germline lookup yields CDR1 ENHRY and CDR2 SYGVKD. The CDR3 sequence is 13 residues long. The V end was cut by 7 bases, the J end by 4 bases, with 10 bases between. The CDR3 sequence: CAINDGDNEKLFF. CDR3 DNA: TGTGCCATCAATGATGGGGATAATGAAAAACTGTTTTTT.

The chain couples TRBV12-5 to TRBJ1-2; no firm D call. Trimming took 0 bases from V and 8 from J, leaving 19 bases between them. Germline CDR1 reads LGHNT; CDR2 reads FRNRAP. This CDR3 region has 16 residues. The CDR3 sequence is CASGLVVGESQLGYTF. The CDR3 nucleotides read TGTGCTAGTGGTTTGGTAGTTGGGGAGAGCCAGTTAGGCTACACCTTC.

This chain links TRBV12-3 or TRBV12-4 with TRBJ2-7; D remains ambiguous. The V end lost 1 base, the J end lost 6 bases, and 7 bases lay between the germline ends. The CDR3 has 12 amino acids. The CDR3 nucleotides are TGTGCCAGCAGTTTAGTGGGTGGCGAGCAGTACTTC. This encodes CASSLVGGEQYF.

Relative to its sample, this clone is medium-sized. CDR3 bases: TGTGCCAGTAGACTTGGCACAATGAACACTGAAGCTTTCTTT. Its translation: CASRLGTMNTEAFF. This sequence joins TRBV19 and TRBJ1-1, with D hard to call. Looked up from germline, CDR1 is LNHDA and CDR2 is SQIVND (reference sequence). This CDR3 has 14 residues. Trimming took 6 bases from V and 0 from J, leaving 11 bases between them. The full variable domain, with the rest looked up from reference TRBV19 and TRBJ1-1, is DGGITQSPKYLFRKEGQNVTLSCEQNLNHDAMYWYRQDPGQGLRLIYYSQIVNDFQKGDIAEGYSVSREKKESFPLTVTSAQKNPTAFYLCASRLGTMNTEAFFGQGTRLTVV.

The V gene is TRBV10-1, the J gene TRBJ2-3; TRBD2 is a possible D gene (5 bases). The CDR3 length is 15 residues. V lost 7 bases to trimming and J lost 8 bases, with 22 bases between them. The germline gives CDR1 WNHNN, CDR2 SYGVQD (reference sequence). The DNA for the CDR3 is TGCGCCAGCAAGGAGTCCACTAGTACTCACGGTACGCAGTATTTT. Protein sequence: CASKESTSTHGTQYF.